Shown below are 27 T cell receptor beta chains from a single sample sequenced in a study of blood T cell repertoires in COVID-19. Method: immunoSEQ multiplex PCR; TCRdb's copy keeps in-frame clones and lacks some. The table includes 360,000 or so clones, roughly 90% detected once. Sequences were obtained from PBMCs or T cells enriched from blood (not recorded which). Receptors were obtained from a woman aged 25 to 39 who had recovered from COVID-19.

Here the CDR3 reads CASSSRAGFGTDTQYF. Written as DNA, the CDR3 is TGCGCCAGCAGCTCCCGAGCAGGGTTTGGCACAGATACGCAGTATTTT. This sequence joins TRBV5-1 and TRBJ2-3; perhaps TRBD1 as D (5 bases). The CDR3 is made up of 16 amino acids. Germline CDR1 and CDR2: SGHRS and YFSETQ. V lost 3 bases and J lost 1, with 15 bases in between.

In its sample, this clone was seen a few times. The rearrangement links TRBV6-1 to TRBJ1-2, with 7 bases matching TRBD1. The junction had 6 bases not matched to a gene; V was cut back by 1 base and J by 10 bases. CDR3 size: 13 residues. Germline values: CDR1 MNHNS, CDR2 SASEGT. CDR3 protein: CASSEVRRGHYTF. DNA of the CDR3: TGTGCCAGCAGTGAAGTGCGAAGGGGGCACTACACCTTC.

The V call is TRBV4-1, the J call TRBJ2-7; 9 bases match TRBD2. Germline CDR1 is MGHRA and CDR2 is YSYEKL. There are 18 residues in the CDR3. The junction had 20 bases not matched to a gene; V was cut back by 4 bases and J by 7 bases. The CDR3 DNA is TGCGCCAGCAGCCGCGAATGGCGGGGGGGCGGTTCAATCGTTGAGCAGTACTTC. This translates into CASSREWRGGGSIVEQYF.

V usage is TRBV4-3 and J usage is TRBJ2-1; 8 nucleotides align to TRBD1. Germline trimming cut 0 bases from V and 8 bases from J; bases unmatched to any gene: 3. Germline CDR1 LGHNA, CDR2 YSLEER. CDR3 length equals 14 residues. CDR3 nucleotide sequence: TGCGCCAGCAGCCAAGATCCGACAGGGGATGAGCAGTTCTTC. Translation gives CASSQDPTGDEQFF.

The chain links TRBV10-3 to TRBJ2-5; maybe TRBD2 (6 bases). The CDR3 has 14 amino acids. V gave up 5 bases and J gave up 1 base, with 11 bases separating them. Germline assignment: CDR1 ENHRY and CDR2 SYGVKD. The CDR3, as DNA: TGTGCCATCAGTCCAGAGGGAGGCCAAGAGACCCAGTACTTC. Translation gives CAISPEGGQETQYF.

The chain is built from TRBV5-6 and TRBJ1-5, with 8 bases lining up with TRBD1. The V gene end was trimmed by 3 bases and the J gene end by 5 bases; junction bases not matched to a gene: 16. The germline V gene has CDR1 SGHDT and CDR2 YYEEEE. The CDR3 totals 18 residues. CDR3 sequence: CASSWTGFTGFSDQPQHF. The CDR3 coding sequence is TGTGCCAGCAGCTGGACAGGGTTCACTGGTTTCTCGGATCAGCCCCAGCATTTT.

The rearrangement uses TRBV2 and TRBJ1-5, with 8 bases lining up with TRBD1. J was trimmed by 6 bases and V by 6 bases; bases with no gene match: 4. This CDR3 has 13 amino acids. CDR1 and CDR2 from the germline V gene are SNHLY and FYNNEI. The CDR3: CASSRGLLQPQHF. In DNA form, the CDR3 reads TGTGCCAGCAGCAGGGGGCTTCTTCAGCCCCAGCATTTT.

The V call is TRBV9, the J call TRBJ1-1, with D possibly TRBD1 on 5 matching bases. Germline values: CDR1 SGDLS, CDR2 YYNGEE. This CDR3 comprises 15 residues. Trimming removed 4 bases from V and 1 base from J, with 14 bases in between. The CDR3 DNA follows: TGTGCCAGCAGCCCAAGTGGGGGGGGGAACACTGAAGCTTTCTTT. Protein sequence: CASSPSGGGNTEAFF.

This clone was seen more than once but under ten times. The V and J genes are TRBV3-1 (or the pseudogene TRBV3-2) and TRBJ2-7, with TRBD1 identical over 8 bases. Trimming removed 4 bases from V and 3 bases from J; junction bases left unmatched: 8. Germline V lookup: CDR1 LGHDT, CDR2 YNNKEL (reference sequence). The CDR3 covers 15 residues. CDR3 bases: TGTGCCAGCAGCCCCGGGACAGGTGGTGACTACGAGCAGTACTTC. Its protein is CASSPGTGGDYEQYF.

The rearrangement links TRBV18 to TRBJ1-2; D possibly corresponds to TRBD1 (6 bases). Germline CDR1 KGHSH, CDR2 LQKENI. Trimming left V 2 bases short and J 3 bases short, with 13 bases between. The CDR3 has 15 residues. CDR3 in DNA: TGTGCCAGCTCACCAGATTCCGGGACATACTATGGCTACACCTTC. Translated: CASSPDSGTYYGYTF. Full variable domain (rest looked up from reference TRBV18 and TRBJ1-2): NAGVMQNPRHLVRRRGQEARLRCSPMKGHSHVYWYRQLPEEGLKFMVYLQKENIIDESGMPKERFSAEFPKEGPSILRIQQVVRGDSAAYFCASSPDSGTYYGYTFGSGTRLTVV.

The chain is built from TRBV7-7 and TRBJ1-3; no definite D call. Trimming left V 1 base short and J 0 bases short, with 7 bases between. The CDR3 has 15 residues. In germline, CDR1 is SSHAT, CDR2 FNYEAQ (reference sequence). The CDR3: CASSLGTNSGNTIYF. The DNA for the CDR3 is TGTGCCAGCAGCTTAGGGACTAACTCTGGAAACACCATATATTTT.

The rearrangement links TRBV9 to TRBJ2-2, with TRBD2 matching 10 bases. The V gene's germline CDR1 is SGDLS and CDR2 YYNGEE. The V gene end was trimmed by 1 base and the J gene end by 1 base; junction bases not matched to a gene: 4. CDR3 length equals 17 residues. CDR3 DNA: TGTGCCAGCAGCGTAAGCCTAGCGGGGGAGAACACCGGGGAGCTGTTTTTT. This encodes CASSVSLAGENTGELFF.

The V gene is TRBV11-1, the J gene TRBJ2-3; 7 bases line up with TRBD2. Germline CDR1 and CDR2: SGHAT and FQDESV (reference sequence). The V segment lost 1 base and the J segment 4 bases; nucleotides outside the gene matches: 8. This CDR3 region has 16 residues. The CDR3 protein is CASSLGTAGPPDTQYF. The CDR3, as DNA: TGTGCCAGCAGCTTAGGTACAGCGGGGCCCCCAGATACGCAGTATTTT.

V is TRBV15 and J is TRBJ1-6, with 8 bases aligning to TRBD1. The CDR3 runs 16 residues. CDR1 and CDR2 from the germline V gene are LNHNV and YYDKDF (reference sequence). The ends lost 3 bases at V and 10 bases at J; junction bases unmatched: 11. The CDR3 is CATSSDIDRGKSPLHF. The CDR3 bases are TGTGCCACCAGCAGCGATATAGACAGGGGAAAATCACCCCTCCACTTT.

The chain combines TRBV7-9 with TRBJ2-6; 9 nucleotides line up with TRBD2. There are 19 residues in the CDR3. V lost 7 bases to trimming and J lost 2 bases; unmatched junction nucleotides: 15. Germline values: CDR1 SEHNR, CDR2 FQNEAQ (reference sequence). The CDR3 region is CASKGVAGDLGTGANVLTF. Written as DNA, the CDR3 is TGTGCCAGCAAAGGGGTAGCGGGGGACCTCGGGACTGGGGCCAACGTCCTGACTTTC.

The rearrangement joins TRBV6-5 to TRBJ2-1; maybe TRBD2 (6 bases). Trimming left V 10 bases short and J 0 bases short, with 10 bases between. CDR3 length: 13 amino acids. In germline, CDR1 is MNHEY, CDR2 SVGAGI. CDR3 protein: CATREFSYNEQFF. The CDR3 bases are TGTGCCACCCGGGAGTTCTCCTACAATGAGCAGTTCTTC.

This chain joins TRBV6-5 and TRBJ2-7, with no clear D. The CDR3 is made up of 14 amino acids. Trimming shortened V by 4 bases and J by 1 base, and 11 bases separated the two germline ends. In germline, CDR1 is MNHEY, CDR2 SVGAGI. CDR3 nucleotide sequence: TGTGCCAGCAGTTCCCCCACCCTATCCTACGAGCAGTACTTC. Its translation is CASSSPTLSYEQYF.

The rearrangement links TRBV3-1 (or the pseudogene TRBV3-2) to TRBJ2-1; TRBD2 aligns across 13 bases. Germline-derived CDR1 and CDR2 are LGHDT and YNNKEL (reference sequence). Losses at the gene ends were 0 bases for V and 6 bases for J; bases not matched to a gene: 11. CDR3 length: 19 residues. CDR3 region: CASSQEGQLAGGPFNEQFF. CDR3 in DNA: TGTGCCAGCAGCCAAGAAGGCCAACTAGCGGGAGGGCCCTTCAATGAGCAGTTCTTC.

The chain employs TRBV4-3 and TRBJ1-6, with 8 bases aligning to TRBD1. V dropped 4 bases and J dropped 9; count of bases not matched to a gene: 5. CDR1 and CDR2 (germline): LGHNA, YSLEER. The length of the CDR3 is 14 residues. CDR3 nucleotide sequence: TGCGCCAGCAGCCCCGGACAGGGCCCTTCACCCCTCCACTTT. This encodes CASSPGQGPSPLHF.

The chain employs TRBV2 and TRBJ1-2; a possible D gene is TRBD1 (5 bases). V was pared by 6 bases and J by 4 bases, with 12 bases between. CDR3 length equals 13 residues. Per the germline V gene, CDR1 is SNHLY and CDR2 is FYNNEI. CDR3 nucleotide sequence: TGTGCCAGCAGCCTACAGGAAGCCTATGGCTACACCTTC. It yields the protein CASSLQEAYGYTF.

V usage is TRBV27 and J usage is TRBJ1-2, with D possibly being TRBD1 (6 bases). CDR3 length: 16 residues. V was shortened by 6 bases and J by 4 bases, with 21 bases between the two germline ends. The V gene's germline CDR1 is MNHEY and CDR2 SMNVEV (reference sequence). The CDR3, as DNA: TGTGCCAGCAGCCGCCAACCGGGACAATCCTTCTATGGCTACACCTTC. It yields the protein CASSRQPGQSFYGYTF.

The chain has TRBV7-9 and TRBJ2-5; 11 nucleotides match TRBD2. Germline CDR1 reads SEHNR; CDR2 reads FQNEAQ (reference sequence). The CDR3 sequence is 17 residues long. Trimming removed 1 base from V and 3 bases from J; junction bases left unmatched: 7. The CDR3 coding sequence is TGTGCCAGCAGCTTAGTTGCTAGCGGGGGGAAAAAAGAGACCCAGTACTTC. Residues: CASSLVASGGKKETQYF.

The V and J genes are TRBV3-1 (or the pseudogene TRBV3-2) and TRBJ1-6, with unresolved D. This CDR3 has 16 amino acids. Germline CDR1 and CDR2: LGHDT and YNNKEL (reference sequence). Trimming cost V 1 base and J 2 bases, with 9 bases left between them. The CDR3 DNA sequence: TGTGCCAGCAGCCAAGCACAGATCGCCTATAATTCACCCCTCCACTTT. Amino acids: CASSQAQIAYNSPLHF.

The chain recombines TRBV7-9 with TRBJ2-5; weak D call: TRBD2 (6 bases). There are 15 residues in the CDR3. Germline assignment: CDR1 SEHNR and CDR2 FQNEAQ (reference sequence). V lost 5 bases to trimming and J lost 1 base, with 14 bases between them. This CDR3 is CASSPGGIVQETQYF. For the CDR3, the DNA is TGTGCCAGCAGCCCTGGGGGGATTGTCCAAGAGACCCAGTACTTC.

The genes are TRBV12-3 or TRBV12-4 and TRBJ2-5, with unresolved D. Trimming removed 4 bases at V and 2 bases at J, with 5 bases between. The CDR3 totals 12 residues. The CDR3 DNA reads as TGTGCCAGCAGTTCCGTACAAGAGACCCAGTACTTC. Protein sequence: CASSSVQETQYF.

A few counts support this clone. The genes are TRBV11-2 and TRBJ1-5, with TRBD1 identical over 9 bases. Germline V gene lookup returns CDR1 SGHAT and CDR2 FQNNGV. V shed 5 bases and J 7 bases; nucleotides not matched to a gene: 3. CDR3 length: 13 residues. The CDR3 DNA reads as TGTGCCAGCAGCGCCGGACAGGGGCAGCCCCAGCATTTT. It yields the protein CASSAGQGQPQHF.

This chain links TRBV30 with TRBJ2-1; D is possibly TRBD2 (5 bases). Per the germline V gene, CDR1 is GTSNPN and CDR2 is SVGIG (reference sequence). V was trimmed by 3 bases and J by 14 bases, leaving 14 bases between them. The CDR3 extends over 11 amino acids. For the CDR3, the DNA is TGTGCCTGGAGCAGACCGGACTTGAAGTTCTTC. Its translation is CAWSRPDLKFF.